The entry below describes one TCR beta chain. As yet, its antigen is unknown. Regarding treatment: approximately 9-day PBMC culture with coronavirus spike peptide pools or control peptides (ViraFEST assay). This sample is drawn from a study of vaccination and CD4 T cells after COVID-19. As for the study in general: Six men and four women formed the convalescents, two being Hispanic. Two-dose vaccination with either BNT162b2 or mRNA-1273 was given to participants. The study collected post-vaccine samples a median around 77 days after dose two, with a range of 14 to 241. Study findings and constraints: Post-infection sampling omitted early timepoints and covered relatively few convalescent patients.

Sequenced with the Oncomine TCR Beta short-read assay was DNA taken from cultured CD4+ T cells. TCRdb reprocessed the PCR reads with MiXCR, giving one entry per CDR3 protein. This table has about 14,000 distinct CDR3 sequences, over 45% appearing once. The sample comprised CD4+ T cells from blood, cultured in vitro. The sequence derives from a human donor who had recovered from COVID-19.

The DNA for the CDR3 is TGTGCCATCAGTGATTCTAGCGGGAGGGGAGGGGCCAACGTCCTGACTTTC. Translating gives CAISDSSGRGGANVLTF. The rearrangement uses TRBV10-3 and TRBJ2-6; 12 nucleotides align to TRBD2. With V trimmed by 3 bases and J by 4 bases, 4 bases remained unmatched. Looked up from germline, CDR1 is ENHRY and CDR2 is SYGVKD. The CDR3 is 17 amino acids.